Presented here are 30 T cell receptor beta chains from one specimen sequenced in a study of identical twins (dated by TCRdb to between 2015 and 2016). Library preparation used 5' RACE. The listed sequencing device is Illumina HiSeq 2000. The public reads were reanalyzed by TCRdb: fastp trimming at Q25, MiXCR alignment, in-frame beta chains only. Each CDR3 protein gets just one entry, which takes the most common genes and DNA from the rows behind it. The sample has approximately 240,000 distinct CDR3 sequences on record, 11% to 15% of them singletons. Approximately 8.8% of the sample rests with the top ten. The sequenced material came from memory (CD45RO+) T cells sorted from blood. The sample's cell subset or site, from its label and the paper: CD45RO+ enriched T cells. The receptors were sampled from a woman between 18 and 29 years old in good health.

This clonotype was seen a handful of times. This chain uses TRBV5-1 with TRBJ2-7; no definite D call. CDR1 and CDR2 from the germline V gene are SGHRS and YFSETQ. There are 13 residues in the CDR3. Trimming took 0 bases from V and 7 from J, leaving 11 bases between them. This chain's CDR3 is CASSLGVVGEQYF. In DNA form, the CDR3 reads TGCGCCAGCAGCTTGGGAGTCGTAGGTGAGCAGTACTTC.

There are many counts of this clonotype. The chain combines TRBV6-6 with TRBJ1-6; D call uncertain. The CDR3 is 12 amino acids. Per germline, CDR1 MNHNY and CDR2 SVGAGI (reference sequence). V lost 10 bases to trimming and J lost 7 bases, with 11 bases between them. DNA for the CDR3: TGTGCCATCTCCGGCCTGAATTCACCCCTCCACTTT. Residues: CAISGLNSPLHF.

This clonotype turned up a few times. The gene calls are TRBV6-1 and TRBJ2-1; 13 bases map to TRBD2. Trimming at V came to 5 bases and at J to 9 bases, leaving 7 bases not matched to a gene. Germline CDR1 reads MNHNS; CDR2 reads SASEGT. The CDR3 totals 15 residues. The CDR3 coding sequence is TGTGCCAGCAGTCTTTGGACTAGCGGGAGCACTGAGCAGTTCTTC. Amino acids: CASSLWTSGSTEQFF.

This clonotype was counted many times. The V call is TRBV6-1, the J call TRBJ2-1; 10 positions match TRBD2. This CDR3 region has 13 residues. V shed 8 bases and J 7 bases; nucleotides not matched to a gene: 5. Germline assignment: CDR1 MNHNS and CDR2 SASEGT. CDR3 loop: CASRGLAYNEQFF. CDR3 coding DNA: TGTGCCAGCCGGGGACTAGCGTATAATGAGCAGTTCTTC.

This clonotype has more than one count but fewer than ten. The chain is built from TRBV10-3 and TRBJ2-1; 13 bases are a match to TRBD2. The CDR3 sequence is 16 residues long. Losses at the gene ends were 4 bases for V and 5 bases for J; bases not matched to a gene: 5. Germline assignment: CDR1 ENHRY and CDR2 SYGVKD. CDR3 amino acids: CAISASGTSGNNEQFF. CDR3 nucleotide sequence: TGTGCCATCAGTGCCTCCGGGACTAGCGGGAACAATGAGCAGTTCTTC.

The chain uses TRBV29-1 and TRBJ2-5; tentative D call: TRBD2 (6 bases). CDR1 is SQVTM, CDR2 ANQGSEA, per germline. V gave up 4 bases and J gave up 5 bases, with 14 bases separating them. The CDR3 covers 13 residues. This CDR3 reads CSVVGGSSETQYF. CDR3 coding DNA: TGCAGCGTTGTGGGGGGATCATCGGAGACCCAGTACTTC.

V usage is TRBV7-2 and J usage is TRBJ2-7, with D possibly TRBD2 on 6 matching bases. CDR1 and CDR2 (germline): SGHTA, FQGNSA. V was pared by 2 bases and J by 2 bases, with 13 bases between. CDR3 length: 15 residues. CDR3 in amino acids: CASSLTGSPTYEQYF. In DNA form, the CDR3 reads TGTGCCAGCAGCTTAACCGGGAGCCCTACCTACGAGCAGTACTTC. The full variable domain, its missing parts supplied by reference TRBV7-2 and TRBJ2-7, is GAGVSQSPSNKVTEKGKDVELRCDPISGHTALYWYRQSLGQGLEFLIYFQGNSAPDKSGLPSDRFSAERTGGSVSTLTIQRTQQEDSAVYLCASSLTGSPTYEQYFGPGTRLTVT.

This chain joins TRBV7-2 and TRBJ1-1; D uncertain. Trimming cost V 1 base and J 1 base, with 10 bases left between them. CDR3 length: 15 residues. Germline CDR1 is SGHTA and CDR2 is FQGNSA. CDR3: CASSLGISQNTEAFF. Here the CDR3 DNA reads TGTGCCAGCAGCTTAGGAATTAGTCAGAACACTGAAGCTTTCTTT.

This chain links TRBV30 with TRBJ1-2; D gene uncertain. The CDR3 is made up of 16 amino acids. The germline gives CDR1 GTSNPN, CDR2 SVGIG (reference sequence). V lost 1 base, J lost 5 bases, and 20 bases lay in between. The CDR3 region is CAWSGNTWSDYYGYTF. In nucleotides, the CDR3 is TGTGCCTGGAGTGGGAACACGTGGTCGGACTATTATGGCTACACCTTC.

The chain combines TRBV5-1 with TRBJ2-3; D may be TRBD1 (5 bases). The CDR3 covers 13 residues. CDR1 and CDR2 (germline): SGHRS, YFSETQ. The germline V and J ends were trimmed by 7 bases and 1 base, with 10 bases remaining between them. The CDR3 loop reads CASGPQGTDTQYF. In DNA form, the CDR3 reads TGCGCCAGCGGTCCACAGGGCACAGATACGCAGTATTTT.

This clonotype was seen at least ten times. This chain uses TRBV6-6 with TRBJ1-2, with a tentative D call TRBD1 (5 bases). The CDR3 is 12 amino acids. Germline loops: CDR1 MNHNY, CDR2 SVGAGI (reference sequence). V gave up 5 bases and J gave up 6 bases, with 10 bases separating them. The CDR3 nucleotides are TGTGCCAGCAGTACACCAGGGAATGGCTACACCTTC. Encoded protein: CASSTPGNGYTF.

The chain joins TRBV20-1 to TRBJ2-1; possible D gene TRBD2, 6 bases. Germline V gives CDR1 DFQATT, CDR2 SNEGSKA (reference sequence). This CDR3 has 14 amino acids. V was clipped by 6 bases and J by 0 bases, with 12 bases between them. The CDR3 loop reads CSAWDFSSYNEQFF. CDR3 DNA: TGCAGTGCCTGGGACTTTAGCTCCTACAATGAGCAGTTCTTC.

This chain links TRBV29-1 with TRBJ2-2, with 15 bases lining up with TRBD2. The ends lost 4 bases at V and 7 bases at J; junction bases unmatched: 10. The CDR3 length is 17 residues. Looked up from germline, CDR1 is SQVTM and CDR2 is ANQGSEA. CDR3 coding DNA: TGCAGCGTTGCGGGACTAGCGGGAGGCGGCGTGCGCGGGGAGCTGTTTTTT. Amino acid sequence: CSVAGLAGGGVRGELFF.

This clonotype showed up many times. The chain is built from TRBV5-1 and TRBJ2-7; D is ambiguous. Deletions cut 4 bases from V and 2 bases from J, with 19 bases between. This CDR3 has 16 amino acids. The V gene's germline CDR1 is SGHRS and CDR2 YFSETQ. The chain's CDR3 is CASSRSSGVDAYEQYF. The DNA of the CDR3 is TGCGCCAGCAGCCGTTCCTCTGGGGTCGATGCCTACGAGCAGTACTTC.

The gene calls are TRBV29-1 and TRBJ2-2; tentatively, D is TRBD1 (5 bases). This CDR3 contains 14 residues. V was cut by 4 bases and J by 1 base, with 10 bases left in between. Germline lookup yields CDR1 SQVTM and CDR2 ANQGSEA. This chain's CDR3 is CSVGQGLNTGELFF. The DNA of the CDR3 is TGCAGCGTTGGGCAGGGTCTGAACACCGGGGAGCTGTTTTTT.

This clonotype was detected only a few times. V is TRBV6-1 and J is TRBJ2-2; a possible D gene is TRBD2 (7 bases). This CDR3 region has 14 residues. V was pared by 6 bases and J by 1 base, with 9 bases between. From germline, CDR1 is MNHNS and CDR2 SASEGT. The CDR3 sequence: CASRRGRNTGELFF. The CDR3, as DNA: TGTGCCAGCAGGCGGGGGCGGAACACCGGGGAGCTGTTTTTT.

The V gene is TRBV20-1, the J gene TRBJ2-2; 12 positions agree with TRBD2. The CDR3 is 14 amino acids. With V trimmed by 6 bases and J by 7 bases, 6 bases remained unmatched. The germline gives CDR1 DFQATT, CDR2 SNEGSKA (reference sequence). Written as DNA, the CDR3 is TGCAGTGCGATCCCGGGACTAGCGGGCGGGGAGCTGTTTTTT. Translation: CSAIPGLAGGELFF.

This clonotype was counted ten times or more. The rearrangement links TRBV5-1 to TRBJ1-1, with no clear D. Germline lookup yields CDR1 SGHRS and CDR2 YFSETQ. This CDR3 has 11 residues. The V end lost 6 bases, the J end lost 4 bases, and 7 bases lay between the germline ends. For the CDR3, the DNA is TGCGCCAGCACTTTTGGCACTGAAGCTTTCTTT. As protein: CASTFGTEAFF.

The V and J genes are TRBV5-1 and TRBJ2-5, with D maybe TRBD2 (6 bases). The V gene's germline CDR1 is SGHRS and CDR2 YFSETQ. Between the trimmed V and J ends, which lost 0 bases and 5 bases, there was a span of 17 bases. This CDR3 is built from 16 residues. The CDR3 here is CASSLGQRAGLETQYF. In nucleotides, the CDR3 is TGCGCCAGCAGCTTGGGGCAGAGGGCGGGGTTGGAGACCCAGTACTTC.

This clonotype was observed a few times. V and J are TRBV5-1 and TRBJ2-7; TRBD2 is a possible D gene (6 bases). The CDR3 sequence is 14 residues long. CDR1 SGHRS and CDR2 YFSETQ come from the germline V gene. V was clipped by 4 bases and J by 3 bases, with 14 bases between them. The CDR3 region has the DNA TGCGCCAGCAGCCCAGGACACGGGGGCTACGAGCAGTACTTC. Protein sequence: CASSPGHGGYEQYF.

This clonotype came up a few times. J is TRBJ1-1 and V is TRBV12-5; perhaps TRBD1 as D (6 bases). This CDR3 spans 13 amino acids. Trimming took off 9 bases at V and 4 bases at J, with 15 bases between the two ends. The germline gives CDR1 LGHNT, CDR2 FRNRAP. The CDR3 region is CASHKGGSTEAFF. DNA of the CDR3: TGTGCTAGCCATAAGGGGGGGAGCACTGAAGCTTTCTTT.

As concerns this clonotype: The junction and the germline gene differ at one end; a read error may be behind it. The chain employs TRBV7-3 and TRBJ2-1, with 10 positions matching TRBD1. Germline CDR1 SGHTA, CDR2 FQGTGA. This CDR3 has 16 residues. CDR3 in amino acids: CASSVTRDRGANEQFF. The CDR3 nucleotides are TGTGCCAGCAGCGTAACCCGGGACAGGGGTGCCAATGAGCAGTTCTTC.

This clonotype was recorded at least ten times. The chain uses TRBV5-6 and TRBJ2-5; the D call may be TRBD1 or TRBD2 (5 bases each). CDR3 length: 14 amino acids. CDR1 is SGHDT and CDR2 is YYEEEE in the germline V gene. V was shortened by 1 base and J by 5 bases, with 12 bases between the two germline ends. CDR3 loop: CASSLTRGGETQYF. CDR3 nucleotide sequence: TGTGCCAGCAGCTTGACAAGGGGCGGGGAGACCCAGTACTTC. The full variable domain, with the rest looked up from reference TRBV5-6 and TRBJ2-5, is DAGVTQSPTHLIKTRGQQVTLRCSPKSGHDTVSWYQQALGQGPQFIFQYYEEEERQRGNFPDRFSGHQFPNYSSELNVNALLLGDSALYLCASSLTRGGETQYFGPGTRLLVL.

This clonotype came up a few times. The J gene is TRBJ1-2, the V gene TRBV4-1; 9 nucleotides agree with TRBD1. Trimming took 3 bases from V and 4 from J; bases not matched to a gene: 6. The CDR3 runs to 15 residues. Germline V gene lookup returns CDR1 MGHRA and CDR2 YSYEKL. CDR3 sequence: CASSQEGTGIYGYTF. The CDR3, as DNA: TGCGCCAGCAGCCAGGAGGGGACAGGGATCTATGGCTACACCTTC.

This clonotype was recorded a few times. The V call is TRBV6-1, the J call TRBJ2-7; D unresolved. Germline lookup yields CDR1 MNHNS and CDR2 SASEGT. Trimming shortened V by 5 bases and J by 2 bases, and 19 bases separated the two germline ends. The CDR3 totals 16 residues. CDR3 amino acids: CASSTAGLAPTYEQYF. The CDR3 DNA is TGTGCCAGCAGTACCGCTGGGCTTGCGCCTACCTACGAGCAGTACTTC.

This sequence joins TRBV5-1 and TRBJ1-1; a possible D gene is TRBD1 (6 bases). The CDR3 totals 14 residues. The V and J ends lost 8 bases and 2 bases respectively, with 16 bases between them. The germline V gene encodes CDR1 SGHRS and CDR2 YFSETQ. The CDR3 loop is CASGNREGNTEAFF. The CDR3 DNA reads as TGCGCCAGTGGGAACAGGGAGGGAAACACTGAAGCTTTCTTT.

This clonotype was seen a handful of times. V is TRBV7-9 and J is TRBJ2-7, with D perhaps given as TRBD1 or TRBD2 (5 bases each). Looked up from germline, CDR1 is SEHNR and CDR2 is FQNEAQ (reference sequence). V lost 5 bases and J 3 bases, leaving 11 bases between the germline ends. The CDR3 totals 13 residues. The CDR3 DNA follows: TGTGCCAGCAGCCTGTGGGACGGCTACGAGCAGTACTTC. Encoded protein: CASSLWDGYEQYF.

The chain joins TRBV7-9 to TRBJ2-4; the D gene is possibly TRBD1 (6 bases). V was clipped by 7 bases and J by 2 bases, with 18 bases between them. Germline CDR1 is SEHNR and CDR2 is FQNEAQ (reference sequence). CDR3 length: 16 residues. The CDR3 is CASTPGDGNSKNIQYF. The CDR3 coding sequence is TGTGCCAGCACCCCAGGGGATGGAAATTCCAAAAACATTCAGTACTTC.

The table lists this clonotype with many counts. This chain uses TRBV3-1 with TRBJ1-1, with 8 bases matching TRBD1. The CDR3 is made up of 15 amino acids. The junction had 8 bases not matched to a gene; V was cut back by 4 bases and J by 4 bases. The germline gives CDR1 LGHDT, CDR2 YNNKEL (reference sequence). CDR3 bases: TGTGCCAGCAGCCTTTGGACAGGGTTCGGCACTGAAGCTTTCTTT. It specifies CASSLWTGFGTEAFF.

This clonotype has more than one count but fewer than ten. The chain couples TRBV20-1 to TRBJ1-1, with a weak D call TRBD1 (6 bases). Germline assignment: CDR1 DFQATT and CDR2 SNEGSKA (reference sequence). Trimming shortened V by 2 bases and J by 4 bases, and 11 bases separated the two germline ends. CDR3 length equals 13 residues. The CDR3 region is CSARRGAGTEAFF. In DNA, the CDR3 is TGCAGTGCTAGAAGGGGGGCGGGCACTGAAGCTTTCTTT.